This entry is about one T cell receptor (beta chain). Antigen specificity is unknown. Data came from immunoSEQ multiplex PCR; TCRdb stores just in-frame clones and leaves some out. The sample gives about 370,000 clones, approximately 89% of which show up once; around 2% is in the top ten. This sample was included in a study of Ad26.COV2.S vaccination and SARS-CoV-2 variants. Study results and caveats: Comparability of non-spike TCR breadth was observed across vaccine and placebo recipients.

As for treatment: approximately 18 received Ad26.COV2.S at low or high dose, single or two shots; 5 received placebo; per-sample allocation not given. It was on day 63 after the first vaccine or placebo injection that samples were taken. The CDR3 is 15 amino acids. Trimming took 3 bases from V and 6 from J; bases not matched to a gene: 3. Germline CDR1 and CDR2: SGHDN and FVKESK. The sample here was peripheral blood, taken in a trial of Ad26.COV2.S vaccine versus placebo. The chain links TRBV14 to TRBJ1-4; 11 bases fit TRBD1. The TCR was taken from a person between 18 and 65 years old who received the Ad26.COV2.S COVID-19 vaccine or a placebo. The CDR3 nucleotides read TGTGCCAGCAGCCAGTGGGACAGGGGGGATGAAAAACTGTTTTTT. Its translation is CASSQWDRGDEKLFF.